A single sample gave rise to the 14 T cell receptor beta chains below, sequenced in a study of cytomegalovirus exposure and HLA in healthy donors. Assay used: immunoSEQ multiplex PCR; TCRdb lists only in-frame clones, some missing. The table shows around 75,000 clones, with around four fifths occurring only once. The sequencing sample was made of PBMCs. These receptors were obtained from a man aged 30-40 years in good health and CMV-seronegative.

The chain recombines TRBV25-1 with TRBJ1-1, with D maybe TRBD1 (6 bases). The CDR3 extends over 13 amino acids. Germline CDR1 MGHDK, CDR2 SYGVNS. V lost 10 bases, J lost 4 bases, and 16 bases lay in between. CDR3 nucleotides: TGTGCCACCCAGGGGTTTGCTCCCACTGAAGCTTTCTTT. Its protein is CATQGFAPTEAFF. Supplemented by reference TRBV25-1 and TRBJ1-1, the full variable domain reads EADIYQTPRYLVIGTGKKITLECSQTMGHDKMYWYQQDPGMELHLIHYSYGVNSTEKGDLSSESTVSRIRTEHFPLTLESARPSHTSQYLCATQGFAPTEAFFGQGTRLTVV.

The chain recombines TRBV5-1 with TRBJ2-1, with 10 bases that match TRBD2. Per germline, CDR1 SGHRS and CDR2 YFSETQ. This CDR3 is built from 15 residues. V gave up 4 bases and J gave up 5 bases; unmatched junction bases: 6. The CDR3 DNA is TGCGCCAGCAGCATTAGCGGGAGGCCCGACAATGAGCAGTTCTTC. Protein sequence: CASSISGRPDNEQFF.

The chain joins TRBV4-1 to TRBJ2-3; 14 bases align to TRBD2. The CDR3 contains 20 residues. Germline V gene lookup returns CDR1 MGHRA and CDR2 YSYEKL. Germline trimming cut 4 bases from V and 4 bases from J; bases unmatched to any gene: 16. CDR3 nucleotide sequence: TGCGCCAGCAGCCGCCGGGGACTAGCGGGAGCCCAAACGCTCCCAGATACGCAGTATTTT. This sequence encodes CASSRRGLAGAQTLPDTQYF.

This clone was seen only once. The V call is TRBV28, the J call TRBJ1-4; D is ambiguous. Germline CDR1 and CDR2: MDHEN and SYDVKM. V was trimmed by 6 bases and J by 5 bases, leaving 10 bases between them. The CDR3 spans 13 residues. The CDR3 is CASSRGLNEKLFF. The CDR3 nucleotides are TGTGCCAGCAGCCGCGGATTAAATGAAAAACTGTTTTTT.

This clone was found once. This chain links TRBV9 with TRBJ2-1, with 8 bases identical to TRBD2. The CDR3 is 20 amino acids. Germline CDR1 and CDR2: SGDLS and YYNGEE. The J segment lost 0 bases and the V segment lost 4 bases, leaving 18 bases of the junction unmatched. In DNA form, the CDR3 reads TGTGCCAGCAGCCCCCGGGGGGGGGCGGGGGCCGCAAGCTCCTACAATGAGCAGTTCTTC. Its translation is CASSPRGGAGAASSYNEQFF.

V is TRBV2 and J is TRBJ2-5; TRBD1 matches 7 bases. Germline trimming cut 7 bases from V and 5 bases from J; bases unmatched to any gene: 7. Germline V gene data show CDR1 as SNHLY and CDR2 as FYNNEI. The CDR3 is 13 residues long. DNA of the CDR3: TGTGCCAGCAAGACAGGGATGGCGGAGACCCAGTACTTC. Translating it yields CASKTGMAETQYF. The full variable domain, with the rest looked up from reference TRBV2 and TRBJ2-5, is EPEVTQTPSHQVTQMGQEVILRCVPISNHLYFYWYRQILGQKVEFLVSFYNNEISEKSEIFDDQFSVERPDGSNFTLKIRSTKLEDSAMYFCASKTGMAETQYFGPGTRLLVL.

The chain employs TRBV30 and TRBJ2-7, with 10 bases identical to TRBD1. After removal of 2 bases from V and 2 bases from J, the junction contained 3 bases not matched to a gene. This CDR3 has 14 residues. Per germline, CDR1 GTSNPN and CDR2 SVGIG (reference sequence). The CDR3 here is CAWSRGTGAYEQYF. The CDR3 DNA follows: TGTGCCTGGAGTAGGGGGACAGGGGCCTACGAGCAGTACTTC.

The sample holds a few counts of this clone. The chain has TRBV29-1 and TRBJ1-5; D gene uncertain. The length of the CDR3 is 13 residues. The ends were cut back, 6 bases at V and 8 bases at J, with 17 bases in the middle. Germline V gives CDR1 SQVTM, CDR2 ANQGSEA. For the CDR3, the DNA is TGCAGCGTCTCCACTGGGCTGCGGGAGCCCCAGCATTTT. Translating gives CSVSTGLREPQHF.

This chain uses TRBV2 with TRBJ2-6; tentatively, D is TRBD1 (8 bases). Trimming took 8 bases from V and 4 from J, leaving 21 bases between them. Germline V gene sequence: CDR1 SNHLY, CDR2 FYNNEI. The CDR3 is 17 amino acids. The CDR3 nucleotides read TGTGCCAGCGGAATCGGACAGGGAGGGTCAGGGGCCAACGTCCTGACTTTC. It is translated as CASGIGQGGSGANVLTF.

The chain couples TRBV2 to TRBJ1-4, with D perhaps TRBD1 (5 bases). Trimming removed 3 bases from V and 7 bases from J, with 9 bases in between. Germline assignment: CDR1 SNHLY and CDR2 FYNNEI. CDR3 length equals 13 residues. The DNA for the CDR3 is TGTGCCAGCAGTGATGGAGGGGTTGAAAAACTGTTTTTT. As protein: CASSDGGVEKLFF. The complete variable domain, with remaining parts taken from reference TRBV2 and TRBJ1-4, reads EPEVTQTPSHQVTQMGQEVILRCVPISNHLYFYWYRQILGQKVEFLVSFYNNEISEKSEIFDDQFSVERPDGSNFTLKIRSTKLEDSAMYFCASSDGGVEKLFFGSGTQLSVL.

This clone was counted once. V and J are TRBV2 and TRBJ2-5, with 12 bases lining up with TRBD2. From germline, CDR1 is SNHLY and CDR2 FYNNEI. Losses at the gene ends were 5 bases for V and 5 bases for J; bases not matched to a gene: 9. The CDR3 consists of 16 residues. The CDR3 is CASSYNLAGGLETQYF. The CDR3 DNA sequence: TGTGCCAGCAGTTATAACCTAGCGGGGGGGCTTGAGACCCAGTACTTC. Looking up the rest from reference TRBV2 and TRBJ2-5 gives the full variable domain: EPEVTQTPSHQVTQMGQEVILRCVPISNHLYFYWYRQILGQKVEFLVSFYNNEISEKSEIFDDQFSVERPDGSNFTLKIRSTKLEDSAMYFCASSYNLAGGLETQYFGPGTRLLVL.

The chain has TRBV19 and TRBJ2-5, with no clear D. The germline CDR1 and CDR2 sequences are LNHDA and SQIVND (reference sequence). V lost 5 bases, J lost 3 bases, and 10 bases lay in between. This CDR3 is built from 13 residues. The CDR3 coding sequence is TGTGCCAGTAGTGTTCTACTCGAAGAGACCCAGTACTTC. Protein product: CASSVLLEETQYF.

This clone was observed a single time. CDR3 nucleotide sequence: TGTGCCAGCAAAAACAGGGGTGGTTCACCCCTCCACTTT. Residues: CASKNRGGSPLHF. The rearrangement joins TRBV2 to TRBJ1-6; 7 positions agree with TRBD1. The CDR3 is 13 residues long. V lost 7 bases to trimming and J lost 9 bases; unmatched junction nucleotides: 6. Germline lookup yields CDR1 SNHLY and CDR2 FYNNEI.

The V and J genes are TRBV12-5 and TRBJ2-6; a possible D gene is TRBD1 (6 bases). CDR3 length equals 16 residues. Looked up from germline, CDR1 is LGHNT and CDR2 is FRNRAP. Trimming removed 6 bases from V and 0 bases from J, with 12 bases in between. The CDR3 DNA follows: TGTGCTAGTGGCCCCGGACAGTTCTCTGGGGCCAACGTCCTGACTTTC. It is translated as CASGPGQFSGANVLTF.